What follows describes a single T cell receptor beta chain. What it binds is unknown. CDR3 length: 14 residues. Per the germline V gene, CDR1 is SGHNT and CDR2 is YYREEE (reference sequence). Between the trimmed V and J ends, which lost 3 bases and 3 bases, there was a span of 11 bases. The data belong to a study of cytomegalovirus exposure and HLA in healthy donors. At the level of the study: Genotyping of roughly 400 donors showed that roughly 80% belonged to the Caucasian-associated ancestry cluster.

Study conclusions and caveats: Reported findings show TCR beta sequences accurately forecast HLA-A and HLA-B alleles in most subjects. Researchers left out some V segments, among them TRBV6-2 and TRBV6-3, as indistinguishable. A later analysis reportedly identified an Asian-associated ancestry cluster as carrying fewer N-insertions than the approximately 710-donor mean.

The PCR employed 60 Vbeta primers together with 13 Jbeta primers. Repertoires were generated with immunoSEQ multiplex PCR, while TCRdb's copy carries only in-frame clones and drops some. The ten most abundant clones cover about 0.93% of a sample with about 130,000 clones. The V gene is TRBV5-4, the J gene TRBJ2-3; TRBD1 might be the D (5 bases). The sequenced sample was PBMCs. The receptor was isolated from a man aged 18 to 35 in good health and CMV-seronegative. The CDR3 sequence: CASSYWGRTDTQYF. CDR3 DNA sequence: TGTGCCAGCAGCTACTGGGGCAGGACAGATACGCAGTATTTT.